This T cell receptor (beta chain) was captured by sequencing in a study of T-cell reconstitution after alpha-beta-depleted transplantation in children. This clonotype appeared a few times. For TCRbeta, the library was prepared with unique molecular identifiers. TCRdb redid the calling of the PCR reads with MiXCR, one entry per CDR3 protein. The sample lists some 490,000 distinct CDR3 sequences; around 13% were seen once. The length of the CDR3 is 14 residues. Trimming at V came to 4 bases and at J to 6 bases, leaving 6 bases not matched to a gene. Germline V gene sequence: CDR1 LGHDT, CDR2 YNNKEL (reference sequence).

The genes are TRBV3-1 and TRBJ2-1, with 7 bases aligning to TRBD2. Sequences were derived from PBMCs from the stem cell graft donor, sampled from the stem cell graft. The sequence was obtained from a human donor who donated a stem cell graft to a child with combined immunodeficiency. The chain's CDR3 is CASSPPGLINEQFF. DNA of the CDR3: TGTGCCAGCAGCCCGCCGGGACTAATCAATGAGCAGTTCTTC.